Listed below are T cell receptor beta chains from one sample, sequenced in a study of OX40 agonist ivuxolimab in advanced cancers. TCRdb's table, derived via immunoSEQ multiplex PCR, lists solely in-frame clones and lacks some. The repertoire holds some 23,000 clones, with 81% as singletons. The input for sequencing was CD4+ or CD8+ T cells sorted from blood, taken in a trial of the OX40 agonist ivuxolimab. Receptors were obtained from an adult with an advanced solid tumor such as melanoma, head and neck, liver or kidney cancer. Each CDR3 is given with its conserved first and last residue. The D gene is left open where the match is weak.

>.|TRBJ2-2|TRBV15
TGTGCCACGGCGGGGACAACGAACACCGGGGAGCTGTTTTTT
CATAGTTNTGELFF
>.|TRBJ1-1|TRBV5-5
TGTGCCAGCAGCTTGGTGGGACACACCGAAGCTTTCTTT
CASSLVGHTEAFF
>TRBD2|TRBJ2-5|TRBV9
TGTGCCAGCAGCGTAGGTGGGGCTAGCGGGGGAGAGACCCAGTACTTC
CASSVGGASGGETQYF
>.|TRBJ2-1|TRBV5-1
TGCGCCATCCCAATACCCGTAGGATACAATGAGCAGTTCTTC
CAIPIPVGYNEQFF
>.|TRBJ1-4|TRBV2
TGTGCCAGCAAGATTTCAGGGGCGAGTGAAAAACTGTTTTTT
CASKISGASEKLFF
>.|TRBJ2-7|TRBV5-6
TGTGCCAGCAGCTTGGCGGGAGTACCGGAGCAGTACTTC
CASSLAGVPEQYF
>TRBD1|TRBJ2-7|TRBV9
TGTGCCAGCAGCGCCGGGACAGCTCACTACGAGCAGTACTTC
CASSAGTAHYEQYF
>TRBD2|TRBJ2-3|TRBV6-4
TGTGCCAGCAGTGAGGCTAGCGGGAGAGCAGATACGCAGTATTTT
CASSEASGRADTQYF
>.|TRBJ1-2|TRBV14
TGTGCCAGCAGCCCCGTGACGTTCTATGGCTACACCTTC
CASSPVTFYGYTF
>TRBD1|TRBJ2-3|TRBV11-2
TGTGCCAGCAGCCGAATGCCGGGACAGGTCACAGATACGCAGTATTTT
CASSRMPGQVTDTQYF
>.|TRBJ2-7|TRBV9
TGTGCCAGCAGCGTATGGGACAACTCCTACGAGCAGTACTTC
CASSVWDNSYEQYF
>.|TRBJ2-1|TRBV6-4
TGTGCCAGCAGCTATTACTCCTACAATGAGCAGTTCTTC
CASSYYSYNEQFF